Included here is one TCR beta chain sequence, with context. These data belong to a study of tumor-infiltrating lymphocytes in oesophageal squamous cell carcinoma. This CDR3 region has 14 residues. Using its own MiXCR run on the PCR reads, TCRdb lists one record per CDR3 protein. Found here are 9,500 to 13,000 distinct CDR3 sequences, approximately 60% of them singletons; the top ten hold almost 25%. The sequencing sample was made of esophageal tumor tissue. This clonotype was obtained from a male donor with esophageal squamous cell carcinoma. V usage is TRBV12-3 or TRBV12-4 and J usage is TRBJ2-5; either TRBD1 or TRBD2 may supply D (5 bases each). The DNA end favors TRBJ2-7, so the J call may be wrong. In DNA, the CDR3 is TGTGCCAGCAGTCTCCGGGACCTTACGGACGAGCAGTACTTC. Translated, it gives CASSLRDLTDEQYF.